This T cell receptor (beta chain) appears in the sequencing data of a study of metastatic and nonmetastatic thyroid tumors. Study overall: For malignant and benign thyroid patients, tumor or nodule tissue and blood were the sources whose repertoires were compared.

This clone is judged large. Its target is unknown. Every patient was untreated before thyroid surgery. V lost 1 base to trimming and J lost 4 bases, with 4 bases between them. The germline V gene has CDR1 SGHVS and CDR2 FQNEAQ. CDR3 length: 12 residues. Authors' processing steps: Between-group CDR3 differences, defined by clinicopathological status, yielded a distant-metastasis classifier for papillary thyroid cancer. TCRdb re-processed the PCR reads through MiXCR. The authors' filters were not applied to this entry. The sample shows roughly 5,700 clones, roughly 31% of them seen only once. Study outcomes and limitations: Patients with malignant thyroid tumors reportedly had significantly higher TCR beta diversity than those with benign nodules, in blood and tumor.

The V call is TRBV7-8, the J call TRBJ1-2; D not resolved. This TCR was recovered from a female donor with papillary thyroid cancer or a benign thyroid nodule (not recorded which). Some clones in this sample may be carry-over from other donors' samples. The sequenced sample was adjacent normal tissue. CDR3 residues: CASSLGGYGYTF. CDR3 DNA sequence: TGTGCCAGCAGCTTAGGCGGCTATGGCTACACCTTC.